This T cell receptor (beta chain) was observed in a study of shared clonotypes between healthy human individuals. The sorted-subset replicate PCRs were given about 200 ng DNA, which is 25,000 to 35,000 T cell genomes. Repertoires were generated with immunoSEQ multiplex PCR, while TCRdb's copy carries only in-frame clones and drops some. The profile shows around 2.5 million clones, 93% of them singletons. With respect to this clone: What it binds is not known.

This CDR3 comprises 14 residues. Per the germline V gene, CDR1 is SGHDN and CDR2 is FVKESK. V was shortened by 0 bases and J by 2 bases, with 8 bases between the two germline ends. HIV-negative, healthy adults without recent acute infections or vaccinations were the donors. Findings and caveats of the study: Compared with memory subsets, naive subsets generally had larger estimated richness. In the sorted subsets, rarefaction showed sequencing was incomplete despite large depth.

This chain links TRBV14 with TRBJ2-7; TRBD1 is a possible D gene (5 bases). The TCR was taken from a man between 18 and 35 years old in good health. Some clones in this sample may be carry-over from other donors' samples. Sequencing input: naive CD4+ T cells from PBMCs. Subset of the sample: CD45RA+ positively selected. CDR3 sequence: CASSQDGRAYEQYF. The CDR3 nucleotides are TGTGCCAGCAGCCAAGATGGCAGGGCCTACGAGCAGTACTTC.